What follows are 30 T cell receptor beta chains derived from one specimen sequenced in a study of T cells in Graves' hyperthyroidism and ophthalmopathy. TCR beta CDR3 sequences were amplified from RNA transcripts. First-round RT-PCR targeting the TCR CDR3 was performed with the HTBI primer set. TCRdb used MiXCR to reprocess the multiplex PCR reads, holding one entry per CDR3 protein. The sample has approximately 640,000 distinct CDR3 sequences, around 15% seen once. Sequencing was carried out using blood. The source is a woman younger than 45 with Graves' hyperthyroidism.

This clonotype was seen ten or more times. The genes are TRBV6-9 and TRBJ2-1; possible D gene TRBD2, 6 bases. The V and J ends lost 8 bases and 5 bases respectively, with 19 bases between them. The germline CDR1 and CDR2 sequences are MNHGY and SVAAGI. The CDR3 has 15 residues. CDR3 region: CASPEASGSDNEQFF. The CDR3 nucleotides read TGTGCCAGCCCCGAGGCCAGCGGGTCCGACAATGAGCAGTTCTTC.

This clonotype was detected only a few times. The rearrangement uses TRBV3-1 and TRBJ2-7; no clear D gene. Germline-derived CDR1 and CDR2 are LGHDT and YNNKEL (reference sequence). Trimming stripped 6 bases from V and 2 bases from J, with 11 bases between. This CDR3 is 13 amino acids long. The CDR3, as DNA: TGTGCCAGCAGATCGGACCTCGCCTACGAGCAGTACTTC. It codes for CASRSDLAYEQYF.

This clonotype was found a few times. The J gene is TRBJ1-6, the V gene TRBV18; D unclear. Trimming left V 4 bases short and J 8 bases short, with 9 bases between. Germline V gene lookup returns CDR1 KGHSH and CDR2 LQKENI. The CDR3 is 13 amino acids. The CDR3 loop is CASSREDYSPLHF. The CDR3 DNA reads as TGTGCCAGCTCACGGGAGGACTATTCACCCCTCCACTTT.

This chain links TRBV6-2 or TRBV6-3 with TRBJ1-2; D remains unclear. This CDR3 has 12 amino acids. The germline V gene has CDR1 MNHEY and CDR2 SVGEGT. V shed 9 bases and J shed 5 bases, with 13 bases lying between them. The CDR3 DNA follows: TGTGCCAGACTGACCGAATTTTATGGCTACACCTTC. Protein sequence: CARLTEFYGYTF.

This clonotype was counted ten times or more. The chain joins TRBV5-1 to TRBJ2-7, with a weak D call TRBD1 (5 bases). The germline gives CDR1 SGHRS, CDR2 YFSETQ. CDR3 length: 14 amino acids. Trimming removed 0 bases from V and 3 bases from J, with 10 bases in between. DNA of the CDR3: TGCGCCAGCAGCTTGGCAACAGGTTACTACGAGCAGTACTTC. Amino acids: CASSLATGYYEQYF.

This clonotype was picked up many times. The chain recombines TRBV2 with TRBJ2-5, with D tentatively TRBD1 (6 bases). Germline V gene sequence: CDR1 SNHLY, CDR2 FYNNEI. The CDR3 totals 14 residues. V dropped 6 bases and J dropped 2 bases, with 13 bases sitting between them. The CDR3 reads CASRAGTSQETQYF. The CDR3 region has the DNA TGTGCCAGCAGGGCCGGGACATCACAAGAGACCCAGTACTTC.

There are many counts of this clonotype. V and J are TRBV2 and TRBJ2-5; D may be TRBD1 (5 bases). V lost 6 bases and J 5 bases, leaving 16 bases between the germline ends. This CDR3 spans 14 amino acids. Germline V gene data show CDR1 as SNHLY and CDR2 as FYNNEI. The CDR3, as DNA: TGTGCCAGCAGCGCCGCAGGGTCCAGGGAGACCCAGTACTTC. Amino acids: CASSAAGSRETQYF.

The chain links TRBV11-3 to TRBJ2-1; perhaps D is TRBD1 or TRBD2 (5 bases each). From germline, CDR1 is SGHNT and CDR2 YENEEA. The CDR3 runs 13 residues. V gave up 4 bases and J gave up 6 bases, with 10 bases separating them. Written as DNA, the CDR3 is TGTGCCAGCAGCTCCGGGACCATCAATGAGCAGTTCTTC. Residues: CASSSGTINEQFF.

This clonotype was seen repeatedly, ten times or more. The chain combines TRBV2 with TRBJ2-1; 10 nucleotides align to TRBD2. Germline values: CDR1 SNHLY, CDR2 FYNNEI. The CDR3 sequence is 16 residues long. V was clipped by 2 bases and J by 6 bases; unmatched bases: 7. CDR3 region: CASSEKGLATANEQFF. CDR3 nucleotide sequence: TGTGCCAGCAGTGAAAAGGGACTAGCGACCGCCAATGAGCAGTTCTTC.

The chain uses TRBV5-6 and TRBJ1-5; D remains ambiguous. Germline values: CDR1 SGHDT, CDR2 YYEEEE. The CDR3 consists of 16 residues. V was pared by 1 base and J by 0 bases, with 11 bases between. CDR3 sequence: CASSLISLYSNQPQHF. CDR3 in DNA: TGTGCCAGCAGCTTGATATCCCTTTATAGCAATCAGCCCCAGCATTTT.

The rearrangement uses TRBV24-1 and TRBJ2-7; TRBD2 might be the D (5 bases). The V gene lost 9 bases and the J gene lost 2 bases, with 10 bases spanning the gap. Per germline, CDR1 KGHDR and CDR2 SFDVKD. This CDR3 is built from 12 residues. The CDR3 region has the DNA TGTGCCACCTCGGACGGGGCCTACGAGCAGTACTTC. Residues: CATSDGAYEQYF.

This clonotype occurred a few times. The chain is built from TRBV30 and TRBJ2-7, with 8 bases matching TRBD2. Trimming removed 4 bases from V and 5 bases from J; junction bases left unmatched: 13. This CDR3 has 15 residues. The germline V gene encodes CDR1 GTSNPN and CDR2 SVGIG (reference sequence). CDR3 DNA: TGTGCCTGGACTAGCGGGCGTACTATATCCCACGAGCAGTACTTC. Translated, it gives CAWTSGRTISHEQYF.

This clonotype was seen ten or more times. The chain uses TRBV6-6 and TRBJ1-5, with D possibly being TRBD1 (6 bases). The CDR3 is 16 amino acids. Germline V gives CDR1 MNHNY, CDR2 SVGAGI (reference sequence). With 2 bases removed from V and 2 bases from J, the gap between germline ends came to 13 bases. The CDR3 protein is CASSYVGAIGNQPQHF. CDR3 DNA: TGTGCCAGCAGTTACGTGGGGGCAATCGGCAATCAGCCCCAGCATTTT.

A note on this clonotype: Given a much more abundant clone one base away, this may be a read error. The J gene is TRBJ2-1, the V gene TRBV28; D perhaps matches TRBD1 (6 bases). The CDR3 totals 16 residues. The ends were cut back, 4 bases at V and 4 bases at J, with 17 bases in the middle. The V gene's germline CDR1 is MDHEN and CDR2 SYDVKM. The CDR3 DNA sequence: TGTGCCAGCAGTTCATTACAGGGCCTTCAATACAATGAGCAGTTCTTC. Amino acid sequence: CASSSLQGLQYNEQFF. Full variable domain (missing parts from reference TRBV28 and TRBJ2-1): DVKVTQSSRYLVKRTGEKVFLECVQDMDHENMFWYRQDPGLGLRLIYFSYDVKMKEKGDIPEGYSVSREKKERFSLILESASTNQTSMYLCASSSLQGLQYNEQFFGPGTRLTVL.

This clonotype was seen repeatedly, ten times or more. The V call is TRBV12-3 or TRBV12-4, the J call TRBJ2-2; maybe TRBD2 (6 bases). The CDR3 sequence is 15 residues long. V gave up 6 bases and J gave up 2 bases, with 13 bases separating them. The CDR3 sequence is CASSLGGTNTGELFF. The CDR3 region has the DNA TGTGCCAGCAGCCTTGGGGGGACCAACACCGGGGAGCTGTTTTTT.

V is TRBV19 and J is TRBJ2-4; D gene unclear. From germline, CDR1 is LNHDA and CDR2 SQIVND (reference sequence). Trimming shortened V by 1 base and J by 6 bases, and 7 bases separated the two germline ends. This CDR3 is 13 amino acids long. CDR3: CASSIGPGNIQYF. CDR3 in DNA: TGTGCCAGTAGTATAGGGCCAGGAAACATTCAGTACTTC. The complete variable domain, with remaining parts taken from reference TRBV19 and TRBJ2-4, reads DGGITQSPKYLFRKEGQNVTLSCEQNLNHDAMYWYRQDPGQGLRLIYYSQIVNDFQKGDIAEGYSVSREKKESFPLTVTSAQKNPTAFYLCASSIGPGNIQYFGAGTRLSVL.

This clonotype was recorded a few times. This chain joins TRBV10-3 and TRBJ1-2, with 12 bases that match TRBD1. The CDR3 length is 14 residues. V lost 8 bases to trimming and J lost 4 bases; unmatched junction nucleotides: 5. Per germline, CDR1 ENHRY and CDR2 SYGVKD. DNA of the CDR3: TGTGCCATCTCCGGGACAGGGGGCGTCTATGGCTACACCTTC. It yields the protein CAISGTGGVYGYTF.

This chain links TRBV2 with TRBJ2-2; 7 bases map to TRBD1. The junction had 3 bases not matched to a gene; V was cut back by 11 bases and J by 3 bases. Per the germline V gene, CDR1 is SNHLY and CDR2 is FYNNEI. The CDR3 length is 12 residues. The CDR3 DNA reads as TGTGCCTGCACAGGGGACACCGGGGAGCTGTTTTTT. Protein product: CACTGDTGELFF. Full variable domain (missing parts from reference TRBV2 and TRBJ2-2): EPEVTQTPSHQVTQMGQEVILRCVPISNHLYFYWYRQILGQKVEFLVSFYNNEISEKSEIFDDQFSVERPDGSNFTLKIRSTKLEDSAMYFCACTGDTGELFFGEGSRLTVL.

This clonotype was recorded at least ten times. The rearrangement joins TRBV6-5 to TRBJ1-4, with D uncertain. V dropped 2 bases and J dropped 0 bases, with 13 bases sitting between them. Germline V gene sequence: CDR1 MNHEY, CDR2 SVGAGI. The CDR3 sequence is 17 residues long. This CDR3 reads CASSYPSYGTTNEKLFF. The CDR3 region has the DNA TGTGCCAGCAGTTACCCCAGTTACGGGACAACTAATGAAAAACTGTTTTTT.

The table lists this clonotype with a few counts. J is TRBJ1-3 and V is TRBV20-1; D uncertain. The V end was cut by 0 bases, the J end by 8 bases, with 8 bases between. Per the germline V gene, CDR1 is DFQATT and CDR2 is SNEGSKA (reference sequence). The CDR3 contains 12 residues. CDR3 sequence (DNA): TGCAGTGCTAGAGATCAAGGGTACACCATATATTTT. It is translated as CSARDQGYTIYF.

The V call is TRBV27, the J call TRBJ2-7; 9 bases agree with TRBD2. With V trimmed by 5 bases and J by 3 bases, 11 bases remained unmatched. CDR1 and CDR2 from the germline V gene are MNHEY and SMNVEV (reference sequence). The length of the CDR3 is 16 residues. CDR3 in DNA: TGTGCCAGCAGTCGATCCGGGACTAGCAGACACTACGAGCAGTACTTC. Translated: CASSRSGTSRHYEQYF.

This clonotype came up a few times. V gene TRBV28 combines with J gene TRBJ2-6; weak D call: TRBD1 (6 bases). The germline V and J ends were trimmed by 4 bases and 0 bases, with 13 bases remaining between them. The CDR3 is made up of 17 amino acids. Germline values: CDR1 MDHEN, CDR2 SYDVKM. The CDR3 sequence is CASSSPGQASGANVLTF. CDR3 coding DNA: TGTGCCAGCAGTTCCCCGGGACAAGCCTCTGGGGCCAACGTCCTGACTTTC.

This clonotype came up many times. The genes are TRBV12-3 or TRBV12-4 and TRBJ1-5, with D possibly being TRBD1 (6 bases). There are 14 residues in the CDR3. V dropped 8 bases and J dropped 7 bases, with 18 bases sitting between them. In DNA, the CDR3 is TGTGCCAGCTCTAACAGGGCCCGAAAGCAGCCCCAGCATTTT. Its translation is CASSNRARKQPQHF.

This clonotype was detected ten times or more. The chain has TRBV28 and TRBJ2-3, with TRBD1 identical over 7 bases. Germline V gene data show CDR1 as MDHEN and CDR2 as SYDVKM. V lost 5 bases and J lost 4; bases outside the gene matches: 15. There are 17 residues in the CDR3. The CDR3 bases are TGTGCCAGCAGTAGGCCTCGACAGGGTGGAACAGCAGATACGCAGTATTTT. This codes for CASSRPRQGGTADTQYF.

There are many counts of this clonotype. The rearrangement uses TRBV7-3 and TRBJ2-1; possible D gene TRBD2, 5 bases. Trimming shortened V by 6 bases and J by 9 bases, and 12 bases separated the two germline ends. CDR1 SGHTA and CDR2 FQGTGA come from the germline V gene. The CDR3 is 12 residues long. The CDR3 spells CASSSQGGEQFF. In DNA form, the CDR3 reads TGTGCCAGCAGTTCACAAGGAGGTGAGCAGTTCTTC.

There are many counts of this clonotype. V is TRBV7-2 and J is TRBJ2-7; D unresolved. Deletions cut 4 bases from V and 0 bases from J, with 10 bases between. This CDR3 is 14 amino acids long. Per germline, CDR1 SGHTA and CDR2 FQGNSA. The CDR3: CASSSSVVSYEQYF. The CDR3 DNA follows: TGTGCCAGCAGCTCATCGGTAGTCTCCTACGAGCAGTACTTC.

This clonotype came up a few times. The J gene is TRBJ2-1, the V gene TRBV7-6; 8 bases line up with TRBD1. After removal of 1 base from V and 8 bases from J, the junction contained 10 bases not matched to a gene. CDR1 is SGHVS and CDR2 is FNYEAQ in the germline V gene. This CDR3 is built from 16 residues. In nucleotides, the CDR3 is TGTGCCAGCAGCTTAGAGCAGGGGGCGAGTGGGGATGAGCAGTTCTTC. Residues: CASSLEQGASGDEQFF.

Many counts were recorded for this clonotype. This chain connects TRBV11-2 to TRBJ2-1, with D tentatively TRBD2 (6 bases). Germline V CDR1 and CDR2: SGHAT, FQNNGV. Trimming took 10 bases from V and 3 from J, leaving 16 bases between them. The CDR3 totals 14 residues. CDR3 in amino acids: CATGMVSGYNEQFF. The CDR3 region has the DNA TGTGCCACTGGGATGGTTAGCGGCTACAATGAGCAGTTCTTC.

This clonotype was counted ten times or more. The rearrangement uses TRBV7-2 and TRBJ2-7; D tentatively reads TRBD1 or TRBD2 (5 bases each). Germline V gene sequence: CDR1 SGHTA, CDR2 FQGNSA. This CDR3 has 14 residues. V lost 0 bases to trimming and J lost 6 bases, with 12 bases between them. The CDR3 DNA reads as TGTGCCAGCAGCTTAGCGGGACGGGTAGGCGAGCAGTACTTC. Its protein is CASSLAGRVGEQYF.

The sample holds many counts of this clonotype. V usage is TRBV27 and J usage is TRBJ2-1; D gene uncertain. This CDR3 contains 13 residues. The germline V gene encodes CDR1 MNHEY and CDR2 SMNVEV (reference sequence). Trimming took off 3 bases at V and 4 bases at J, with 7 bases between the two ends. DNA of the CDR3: TGTGCCAGCAGTTTTGATGTATACAATGAGCAGTTCTTC. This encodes CASSFDVYNEQFF.